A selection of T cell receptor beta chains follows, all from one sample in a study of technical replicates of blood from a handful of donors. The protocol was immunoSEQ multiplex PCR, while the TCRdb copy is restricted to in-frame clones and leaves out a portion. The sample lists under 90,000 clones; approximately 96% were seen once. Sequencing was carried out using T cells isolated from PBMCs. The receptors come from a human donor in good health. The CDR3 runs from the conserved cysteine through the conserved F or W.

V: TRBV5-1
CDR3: CASSLILRALTESTEAFF

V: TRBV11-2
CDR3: CASSHPTGDYGYTF

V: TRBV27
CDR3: CASSPPLTDTQYF

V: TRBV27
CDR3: CASSSVLGGTIYF

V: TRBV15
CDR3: CATSSRRGLAEAFF

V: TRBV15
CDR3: CATSFSGSSSYEQYF

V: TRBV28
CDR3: CASSFPGELFF

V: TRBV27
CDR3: CASSISAGMRGYTF

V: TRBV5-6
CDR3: CASSLGGQTYNEQFF

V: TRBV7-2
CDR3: CASSLARGDTDTQYF

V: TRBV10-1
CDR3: CASSESRGGNSPLHF

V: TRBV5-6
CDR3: CASSLSGELFF

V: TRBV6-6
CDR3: CASSYSGGRAGDIQYF

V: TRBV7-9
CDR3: CASSPRDSPNYGYTF

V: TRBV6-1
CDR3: CASKGTGPPLGGYTF

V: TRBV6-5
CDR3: CASSPGTFYNEQFF

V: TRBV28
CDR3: CASNPAPYGRGAEQYF

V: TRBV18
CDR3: CASSQSAANEQFF

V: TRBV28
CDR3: CAAEPGQGTYEQYF

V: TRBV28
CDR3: CASSSRQGTPYRNEQFF

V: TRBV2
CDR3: CASKTGTSGLYEQYF

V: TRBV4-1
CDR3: CASSQLPGTGTGELFF

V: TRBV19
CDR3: CASSIGGQRGGEQYF

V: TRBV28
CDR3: CASSPWEGSYEQYF

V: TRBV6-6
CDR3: CASSPRQGSSGELFF

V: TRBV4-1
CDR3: CASSQGANTEAFF

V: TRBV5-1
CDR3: CASRPDRAYEQYF

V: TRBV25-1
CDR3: CASSVTGGANYGYTF

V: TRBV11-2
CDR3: CASSSQGATGNTIYF

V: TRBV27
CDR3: CASSLSGTGDNQPQHF

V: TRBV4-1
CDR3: CASSQDQREAWNEQFF

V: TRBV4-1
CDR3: CASSHPGGAIYEQYF

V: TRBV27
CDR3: CASSPGLWGELFF

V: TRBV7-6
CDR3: CASSLNLLTVEAFF

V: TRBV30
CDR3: CAWNPDDRELARSYEQYF

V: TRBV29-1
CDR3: CSVETFEVGGYEQFF

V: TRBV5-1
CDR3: CASRTEGGQFF

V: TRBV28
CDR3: CASTLRGMETQYF

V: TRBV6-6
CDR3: CASSSGEQETQYF